Sequencing of this T cell receptor (beta chain) was carried out in a study of T cells after yellow fever vaccination. The sample holds a few counts of this clonotype. TCRdb ran MiXCR on the 5' RACE reads and lists one entry per CDR3 protein. The table shows 500,000 to 650,000 distinct CDR3 sequences, with 12% occurring only once. The germline V gene encodes CDR1 DFQATT and CDR2 SNEGSKA (reference sequence). The V end lost 3 bases, the J end lost 1 base, and 5 bases lay between the germline ends. This CDR3 is built from 12 residues. The V and J genes are TRBV20-1 and TRBJ2-3; D not resolved. The origin of this receptor is a man aged 25 to 40 who received the YFV17D yellow fever vaccine. Sequenced material: PBMCs, taken on the day of the yellow fever booster vaccination. DNA of the CDR3: TGCAGTGCTAGCCAGGGCACAGATACGCAGTATTTT. It specifies CSASQGTDTQYF.